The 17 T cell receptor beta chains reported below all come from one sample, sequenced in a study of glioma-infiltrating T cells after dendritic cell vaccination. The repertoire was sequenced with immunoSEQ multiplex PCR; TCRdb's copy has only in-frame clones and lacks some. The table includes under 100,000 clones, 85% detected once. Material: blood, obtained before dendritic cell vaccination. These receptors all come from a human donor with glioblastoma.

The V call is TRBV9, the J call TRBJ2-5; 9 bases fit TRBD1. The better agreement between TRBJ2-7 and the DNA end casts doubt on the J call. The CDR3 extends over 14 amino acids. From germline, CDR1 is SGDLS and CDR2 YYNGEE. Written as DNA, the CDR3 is TGTGCCAGCAGGGGCGGGACAGGGCGGTACGAGCAGTACTTC. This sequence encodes CASRGGTGRYEQYF.

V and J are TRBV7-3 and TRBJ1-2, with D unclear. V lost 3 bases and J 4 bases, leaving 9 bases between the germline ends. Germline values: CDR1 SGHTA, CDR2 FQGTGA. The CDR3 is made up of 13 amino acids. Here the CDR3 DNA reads TGTGCCAGCAGCTTGGGCCCAAGCTATGGCTACACCTTC. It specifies CASSLGPSYGYTF.

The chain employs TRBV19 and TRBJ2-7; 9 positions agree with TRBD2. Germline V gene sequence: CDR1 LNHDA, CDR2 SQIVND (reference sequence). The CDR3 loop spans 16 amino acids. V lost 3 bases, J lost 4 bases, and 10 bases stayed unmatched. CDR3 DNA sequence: TGTGCCAGTAGTATTAAGGGTGGACTAGCGTGGTACGAGCAGTACTTC. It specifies CASSIKGGLAWYEQYF.

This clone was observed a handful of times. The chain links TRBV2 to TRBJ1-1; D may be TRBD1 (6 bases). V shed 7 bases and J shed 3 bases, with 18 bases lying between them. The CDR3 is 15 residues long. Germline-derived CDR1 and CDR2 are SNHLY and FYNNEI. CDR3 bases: TGTGCCAGCAACCGGGACACCTCTCGGGACACTGAAGCTTTCTTT. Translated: CASNRDTSRDTEAFF.

CDR3 in amino acids: CASGQGAKNIQYF. As DNA, the CDR3 is TGTGCCAGCGGCCAGGGGGCCAAAAACATTCAGTACTTC. This rearrangement joins TRBV28 to TRBJ2-4; a possible D gene is TRBD1 (6 bases). The V and J ends lost 8 bases and 1 base respectively, with 9 bases between them. CDR1 is MDHEN and CDR2 is SYDVKM in the germline V gene. The CDR3 runs 13 residues.

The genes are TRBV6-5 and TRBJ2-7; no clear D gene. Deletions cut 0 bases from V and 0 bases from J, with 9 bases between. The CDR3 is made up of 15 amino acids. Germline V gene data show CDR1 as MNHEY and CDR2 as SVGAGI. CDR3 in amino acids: CASSYSAASSYEQYF. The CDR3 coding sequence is TGTGCCAGCAGTTACTCAGCAGCTAGCTCCTACGAGCAGTACTTC.

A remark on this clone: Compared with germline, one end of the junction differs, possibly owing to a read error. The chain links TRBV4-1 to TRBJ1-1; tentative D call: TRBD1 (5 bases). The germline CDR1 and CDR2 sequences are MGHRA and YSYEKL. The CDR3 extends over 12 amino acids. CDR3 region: CASSQLGADAFF. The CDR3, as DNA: TGCGCCAGCAGCCAGCTAGGGGCTGACGCTTTCTTT.

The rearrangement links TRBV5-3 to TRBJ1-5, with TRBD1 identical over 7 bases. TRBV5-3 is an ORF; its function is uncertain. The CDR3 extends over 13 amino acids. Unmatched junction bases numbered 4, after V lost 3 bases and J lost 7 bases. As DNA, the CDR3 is TGTGCCAGAAGCTCGAGACAGGGCCAGCCCCAGCATTTT. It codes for CARSSRQGQPQHF.

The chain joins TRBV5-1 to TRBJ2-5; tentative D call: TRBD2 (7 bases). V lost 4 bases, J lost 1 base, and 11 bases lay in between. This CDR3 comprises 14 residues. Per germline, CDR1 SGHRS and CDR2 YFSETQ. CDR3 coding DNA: TGCGCCAGCAGCCGGAGGGGGGGCCAAGAGACCCAGTACTTC. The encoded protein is CASSRRGGQETQYF.

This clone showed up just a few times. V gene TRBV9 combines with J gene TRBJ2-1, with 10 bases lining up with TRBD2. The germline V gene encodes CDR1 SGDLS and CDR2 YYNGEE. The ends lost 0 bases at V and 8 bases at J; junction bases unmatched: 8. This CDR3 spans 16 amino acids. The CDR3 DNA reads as TGTGCCAGCAGCGTAGACAGCGGGAGGGCCGGGGATGAGCAGTTCTTC. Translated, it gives CASSVDSGRAGDEQFF.

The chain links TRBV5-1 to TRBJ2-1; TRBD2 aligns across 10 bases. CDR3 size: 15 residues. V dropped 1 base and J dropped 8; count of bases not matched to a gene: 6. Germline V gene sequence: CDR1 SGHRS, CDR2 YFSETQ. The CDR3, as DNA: TGCGCCAGCAGCTTGTTAGCGGGAGGCTCGGATGAGCAGTTCTTC. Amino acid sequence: CASSLLAGGSDEQFF. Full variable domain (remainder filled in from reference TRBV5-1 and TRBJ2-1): KAGVTQTPRYLIKTRGQQVTLSCSPISGHRSVSWYQQTPGQGLQFLFEYFSETQRNKGNFPGRFSGRQFSNSRSEMNVSTLELGDSALYLCASSLLAGGSDEQFFGPGTRLTVL.

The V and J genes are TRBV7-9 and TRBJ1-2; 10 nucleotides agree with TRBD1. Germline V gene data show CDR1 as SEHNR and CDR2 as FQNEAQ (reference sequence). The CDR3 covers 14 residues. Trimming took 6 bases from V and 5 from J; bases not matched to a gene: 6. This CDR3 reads CASSRDRGRYGYTF. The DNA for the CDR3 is TGTGCCAGCAGTCGTGACAGGGGGCGTTATGGCTACACCTTC.

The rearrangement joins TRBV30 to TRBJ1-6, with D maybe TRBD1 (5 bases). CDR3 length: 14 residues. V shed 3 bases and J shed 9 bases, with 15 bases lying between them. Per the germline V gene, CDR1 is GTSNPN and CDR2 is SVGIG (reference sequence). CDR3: CAWSPGGNTSPLHF. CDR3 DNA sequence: TGTGCCTGGAGCCCGGGGGGGAACACTTCACCCCTCCACTTT. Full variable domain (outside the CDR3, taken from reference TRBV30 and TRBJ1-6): SQTIHQWPATLVQPVGSPLSLECTVEGTSNPNLYWYRQAAGRGLQLLFYSVGIGQISSEVPQNLSASRPQDRQFILSSKKLLLSDSGFYLCAWSPGGNTSPLHFGNGTRLTVT.

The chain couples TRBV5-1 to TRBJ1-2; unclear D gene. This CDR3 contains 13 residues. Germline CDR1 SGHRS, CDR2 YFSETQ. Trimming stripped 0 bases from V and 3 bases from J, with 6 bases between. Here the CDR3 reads CASSLDTDYGYTF. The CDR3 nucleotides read TGCGCCAGCAGCTTGGACACAGACTATGGCTACACCTTC.

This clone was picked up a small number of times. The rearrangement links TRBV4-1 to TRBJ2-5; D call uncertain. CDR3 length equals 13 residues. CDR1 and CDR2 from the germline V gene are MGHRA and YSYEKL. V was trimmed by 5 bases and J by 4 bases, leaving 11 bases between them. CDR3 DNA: TGCGCCAGCAGCTATCCTGGCGGAGAGACCCAGTACTTC. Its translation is CASSYPGGETQYF.

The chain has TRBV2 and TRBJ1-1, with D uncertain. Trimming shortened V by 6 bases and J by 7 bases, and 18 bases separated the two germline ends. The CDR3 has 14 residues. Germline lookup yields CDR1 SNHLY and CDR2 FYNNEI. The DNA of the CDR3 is TGTGCCAGCAGGCTAATATCGGCGGATGGTGAAGCTTTCTTT. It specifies CASRLISADGEAFF.

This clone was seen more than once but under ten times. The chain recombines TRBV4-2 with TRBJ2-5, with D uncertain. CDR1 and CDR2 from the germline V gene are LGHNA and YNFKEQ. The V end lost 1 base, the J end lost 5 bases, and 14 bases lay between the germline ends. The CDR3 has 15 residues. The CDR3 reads CASSQGSAQRETQYF. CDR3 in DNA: TGTGCCAGCAGCCAAGGGAGTGCGCAGAGGGAGACCCAGTACTTC.